These 4 T cell receptor beta chains share one sample of origin, sequenced in a study of cytomegalovirus exposure and HLA in healthy donors. Primers for the PCR totalled 60 Vbeta and 13 Jbeta. The assay was immunoSEQ multiplex PCR, and TCRdb's table has in-frame clones only and misses some. This sample lists 150,000 to 200,000 clones; its ten largest clones have approximately 0.74%. Sequenced sample: PBMCs. These receptor sequences come from a boy between 10 and 17 years old in good health and CMV-seronegative.

The V gene is TRBV14, the J gene TRBJ2-3, with D possibly matching TRBD1 (6 bases). Germline CDR1 is SGHDN and CDR2 is FVKESK. Trimming removed 0 bases from V and 14 bases from J, with 18 bases in between. The CDR3 extends over 14 amino acids. The CDR3 bases are TGTGCCAGCAGCCAAGAACTAAGCCGGACAGTGCGGTATTTT. Amino acids: CASSQELSRTVRYF.

The chain recombines TRBV4-1 with TRBJ1-6; weak D call: TRBD1 (5 bases). The CDR3 sequence is 15 residues long. Germline CDR1 is MGHRA and CDR2 is YSYEKL. The V gene lost 3 bases and the J gene lost 6 bases, with 12 bases spanning the gap. CDR3 coding DNA: TGCGCCAGCAGCCACATTACAGGAGCTAATTCACCCCTCCACTTT. Translating gives CASSHITGANSPLHF.

The rearrangement uses TRBV5-1 and TRBJ2-2; 10 bases line up with TRBD2. There are 17 residues in the CDR3. The germline V gene has CDR1 SGHRS and CDR2 YFSETQ. The J segment lost 7 bases and the V segment lost 3 bases, leaving 12 bases of the junction unmatched. In nucleotides, the CDR3 is TGCGCCAGCAGCTCCAACGGAGCGGGGGGGCCGGACGGGGAGCTGTTTTTT. Amino acid sequence: CASSSNGAGGPDGELFF.

The chain has TRBV30 and TRBJ1-5; tentatively, D is TRBD1 (5 bases). The CDR3 is made up of 13 amino acids. V was clipped by 2 bases and J by 4 bases, with 9 bases between them. Germline-derived CDR1 and CDR2 are GTSNPN and SVGIG (reference sequence). As DNA, the CDR3 is TGTGCCTGGAGTTCAGGGCATAATCAGCCCCAGCATTTT. It encodes CAWSSGHNQPQHF.